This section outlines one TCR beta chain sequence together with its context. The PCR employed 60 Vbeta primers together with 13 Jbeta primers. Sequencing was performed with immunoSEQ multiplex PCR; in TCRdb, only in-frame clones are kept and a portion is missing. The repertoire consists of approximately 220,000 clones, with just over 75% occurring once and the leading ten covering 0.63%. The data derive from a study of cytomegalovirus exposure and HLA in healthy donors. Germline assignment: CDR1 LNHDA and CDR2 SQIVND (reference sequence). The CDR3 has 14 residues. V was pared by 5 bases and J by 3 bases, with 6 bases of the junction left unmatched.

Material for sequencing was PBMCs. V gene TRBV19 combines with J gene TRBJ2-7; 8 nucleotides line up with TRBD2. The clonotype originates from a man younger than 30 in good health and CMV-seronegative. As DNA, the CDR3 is TGTGCCAGTAGTGCTAGCGGGTCTCGCTACGAGCAGTACTTC. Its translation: CASSASGSRYEQYF.